This section outlines one T cell receptor (beta chain) sequence together with its context. The specificity of this receptor is unknown. The input lacks base qualities; no much larger clone sits a single base away. The CDR3 regions of human TCRbeta chains were subjected to immunosequencing. For the original study's pipeline: TCRs in the repertoires were compared against a reference library of SARS-CoV-2-specific TCRs that had been generated with the MIRA antigen-specificity platform. Breadth meant the fraction of unique TCRs that were SARS-CoV-2-associated, whereas depth meant the fraction of total T cells that were SARS-CoV-2-associated. Using the MIRA data, every spike-specific TCR was mapped to the spike region that the TCR reacted to and assigned to either a CD4 or a CD8 class. Log10-transformed breadth and depth values were compared by one-way ANOVA with Sidak's multiple comparisons tests. In its TCRdb copy, this immuneACCESS table keeps in-frame sequences only and misses some clones. Where compared with another copy, unresolved V genes explain less than half of these, and the others have no known cause. V, J and clone size derive from that table, while D and trimming were established from the DNA sequence. The sample table records 100,000 to 130,000 clones; roughly nine tenths of these occur just once. Of the sample, around 5% is held by the ten largest clones.

The data originate from a study of T cell responses to AZD1222 COVID-19 vaccine (dated by TCRdb to the early 2020s). A note on the overall study: A total of around 240 trial participants underwent TCR sequencing, of whom nearly 210 received two doses of AZD1222 and about 26 received two doses of the MenACWY control vaccine. Enrollment into the trials was organized by age into subgroups of 18-55, 56-69 and 70-plus years, and those subgroups contained roughly 150, 30 and 60 TCR-sequenced participants, respectively. Overall study results and their limits: Vaccine-associated CD4 TCRs spanned the whole spike protein, with dominant responses in regions 160-218 and 743-854. Conclusions about previously exposed vaccinees were limited because only six AZD1222 recipients were SARS-CoV-2 seropositive at baseline. The 56-69-year group was small, and its depth increase did not reach significance, likely because of low power. Participants were mostly white British, with more females than males. The authors suggested clonal diversity may have been underestimated. No day 14 peak-response samples were available, so repertoires were characterized only after the peak T cell response. Epitopes outside the regions mutated in the B.1.351 and B.1.1.7 variants were reportedly recognized by nearly half of the unique spike-specific TCRs. A significant rise in spike-specific TCR breadth and depth was observed after two AZD1222 doses relative to day 0 and relative to MenACWY recipients.

The cysteine opens and the phenylalanine closes a CDR3 of 15 amino acids. Only the CDR3 part of the read is kept: 45 bases, read in frame from the first base. Between the V and J ends, shortened by 5 bases and 4 bases respectively, the junction contains 17 bases. CDR1 and CDR2, looked up from the germline V gene, are SNHLY and FYNNEI. According to the study, the label for this sample's time point signals: about 28 days (+/-7) after the second vaccine dose. AZD1222 recipients with second doses at about 4 weeks or about 12 weeks were pooled, because spike-specific TCR depth and breadth did not differ between schedules. Vaccinee samples came from UK trials COV001 and COV002, including a single-blind randomized controlled phase 2/3 trial of AZD1222 (ChAdOx1 nCoV-19) in healthy adults. Trial participant PBMC samples were collected at day 0 and day 28 after the second dose for TCRbeta chain sequencing.

The source material was peripheral blood, sampled 28 days after the second AZD1222 dose. Recombination linked TRBV2 to TRBJ1-1; TRBD1 is a weak D gene call, 5 bases matching. This sequence was found in an adult who received the AZD1222 COVID-19 vaccine. The CDR3 reads as follows: CASSRDGGKGTEAFF. Here is the DNA: TGTGCCAGCAGTCGGGACGGGGGGAAAGGCACTGAAGCTTTCTTT. The entire variable domain, with the stretches around the CDR3 drawn from the reference TRBV2 and TRBJ1-1 proteins, is EPEVTQTPSHQVTQMGQEVILRCVPISNHLYFYWYRQILGQKVEFLVSFYNNEISEKSEIFDDQFSVERPDGSNFTLKIRSTKLEDSAMYFCASSRDGGKGTEAFFGQGTRLTVV.